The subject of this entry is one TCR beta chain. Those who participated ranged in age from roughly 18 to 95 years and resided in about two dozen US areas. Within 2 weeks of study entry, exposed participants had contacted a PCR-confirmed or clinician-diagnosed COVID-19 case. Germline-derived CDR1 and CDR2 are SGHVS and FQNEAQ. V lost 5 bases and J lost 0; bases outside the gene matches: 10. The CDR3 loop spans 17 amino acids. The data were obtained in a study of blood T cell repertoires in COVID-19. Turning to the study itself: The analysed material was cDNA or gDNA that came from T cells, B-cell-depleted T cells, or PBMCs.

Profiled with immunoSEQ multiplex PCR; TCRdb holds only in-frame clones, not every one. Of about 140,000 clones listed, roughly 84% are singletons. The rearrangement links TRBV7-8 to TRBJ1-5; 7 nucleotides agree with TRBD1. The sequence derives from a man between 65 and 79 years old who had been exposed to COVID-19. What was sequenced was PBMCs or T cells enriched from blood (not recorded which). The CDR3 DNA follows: TGTGCCAGCAGCCCCGAGTCCGGGACAGTTAGCAATCAGCCCCAGCATTTT. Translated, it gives CASSPESGTVSNQPQHF.